The 11 T cell receptor beta chains given below trace back to one sample, sequenced in a study of Graves' ophthalmopathy and Graves' hyperthyroidism. Investigators amplified TCR beta CDR3 regions from RNA transcripts. HTBI primers were employed in first-round RT-PCR, then a second-round multiplex PCR followed. From the multiplex PCR reads, TCRdb called clonotypes with MiXCR, one entry per CDR3 protein. The sample includes about 1.2 million distinct CDR3 sequences, less than 45% seen only once; the top ten take 11%. The sample comprised peripheral blood or thyroid tissue (not recorded which). These TCRs come from an adult man with Graves' hyperthyroidism.

This clonotype was detected ten times or more. The V and J genes are TRBV10-2 and TRBJ1-5; D is unclear. Germline loops: CDR1 WSHSY, CDR2 SAAADI. V was trimmed by 3 bases and J by 3 bases, leaving 12 bases between them. CDR3 length: 15 residues. DNA for the CDR3: TGCGCCAGCAGTGACTCTGGGCAGATCAATCAGCCCCAGCATTTT. Translated, it gives CASSDSGQINQPQHF.

The sample holds a few counts of this clonotype. The V and J genes are TRBV7-2 and TRBJ1-3; TRBD1 is a possible D gene (5 bases). Trimming shortened V by 3 bases and J by 3 bases, and 9 bases separated the two germline ends. Germline-derived CDR1 and CDR2 are SGHTA and FQGNSA. This CDR3 region has 14 residues. CDR3: CASSLMGLGNTIYF. In DNA, the CDR3 is TGTGCCAGCAGCTTGATGGGACTTGGAAACACCATATATTTT.

This clonotype came up a few times. The chain links TRBV19 to TRBJ2-7, with D possibly being TRBD2 (6 bases). Trimming cost V 6 bases and J 3 bases, with 21 bases left between them. Germline CDR1 is LNHDA and CDR2 is SQIVND (reference sequence). This CDR3 contains 16 residues. DNA for the CDR3: TGTGCCAGTAGCCGCCGCGGGAACAGCATAAACTACGAGCAGTACTTC. Protein product: CASSRRGNSINYEQYF.

J is TRBJ1-3 and V is TRBV25-1; D remains ambiguous. V was shortened by 3 bases and J by 8 bases, with 11 bases between the two germline ends. Germline values: CDR1 MGHDK, CDR2 SYGVNS. CDR3 length: 13 residues. CDR3 sequence (DNA): TGTGCCAGCAGTGAGTTTAATTTCGACACCATATATTTT. This codes for CASSEFNFDTIYF.

In its sample, this clonotype was seen many times. CDR3 coding DNA: TGTGCCAGCAGCTTAGAGTGGCGGGACAGCATATACGAGCAGTACTTC. Translated, it gives CASSLEWRDSIYEQYF. The chain couples TRBV11-2 to TRBJ2-7, with a possible D match to TRBD1 (7 bases). This CDR3 is built from 16 residues. The germline V gene has CDR1 SGHAT and CDR2 FQNNGV. V was clipped by 0 bases and J by 4 bases, with 16 bases between them. Complete variable domain (other parts from reference TRBV11-2 and TRBJ2-7): EAGVAQSPRYKIIEKRQSVAFWCNPISGHATLYWYQQILGQGPKLLIQFQNNGVVDDSQLPKDRFSAERLKGVDSTLKIQPAKLEDSAVYLCASSLEWRDSIYEQYFGPGTRLTVT.

This clonotype was detected many times. CDR3 coding DNA: TGTGCCAGCCTCGCTCGGGGTCCGTTGCAAGAGACCCAGTACTTC. Translated, it gives CASLARGPLQETQYF. The genes are TRBV12-3 or TRBV12-4 and TRBJ2-5; TRBD2 might be the D (5 bases). The CDR3 has 15 residues. V was pared by 8 bases and J by 2 bases, with 18 bases between.

Concerning this clonotype itself: A read error may explain this, as a much larger clone is one base away. J is TRBJ1-5 and V is TRBV20-1, with D possibly TRBD1 on 6 matching bases. With 3 bases removed from V and 0 bases from J, the gap between germline ends came to 12 bases. The CDR3 consists of 15 residues. Germline V CDR1 and CDR2: DFQATT, SNEGSKA (reference sequence). CDR3 sequence: CSASLTGDSNQPQHF. The CDR3 DNA sequence: TGCAGTGCTAGTCTGACAGGTGATAGCAATCAGCCCCAGCATTTT.

This clonotype was counted at least ten times. The genes are TRBV19 and TRBJ2-7, with 13 bases lining up with TRBD2. This CDR3 region has 15 residues. Trimming cost V 6 bases and J 6 bases; bases outside gene matches: 8. Germline V gene sequence: CDR1 LNHDA, CDR2 SQIVND (reference sequence). The CDR3 protein is CASRLAGTSGTEQYF. The CDR3, as DNA: TGTGCCAGTAGGCTAGCCGGGACTAGCGGGACCGAGCAGTACTTC.

Concerning this clonotype: Possible read error: a much larger clone is one base away. This chain links TRBV9 with TRBJ2-5; 9 nucleotides align to TRBD1. This CDR3 is built from 15 residues. V dropped 0 bases and J dropped 5; count of bases not matched to a gene: 5. CDR1 and CDR2 (germline): SGDLS, YYNGEE. The CDR3 is CASSVEQGATETQYF. DNA for the CDR3: TGTGCCAGCAGCGTAGAACAGGGGGCGACGGAGACCCAGTACTTC.

The gene calls are TRBV20-1 and TRBJ1-2, with D hard to call. V lost 0 bases to trimming and J lost 3 bases, with 17 bases between them. The CDR3 runs 16 residues. The germline gives CDR1 DFQATT, CDR2 SNEGSKA (reference sequence). This chain's CDR3 is CSARDAAGSEYYGYTF. DNA for the CDR3: TGCAGTGCTAGAGATGCGGCAGGCTCAGAATACTATGGCTACACCTTC.

The genes are TRBV4-1 and TRBJ2-7; 7 bases align to TRBD2. The CDR3 is made up of 14 amino acids. V shed 4 bases and J 0 bases; nucleotides not matched to a gene: 3. In germline, CDR1 is MGHRA, CDR2 YSYEKL. The CDR3 coding sequence is TGCGCCAGCAGCCGGGGAGGGGTCTCCTACGAGCAGTACTTC. The encoded protein is CASSRGGVSYEQYF.